This T cell receptor (beta chain) emerged from a study of Ad26.COV2.S vaccination and SARS-CoV-2 variants. Turning to the study itself: Donor was assigned to the Ad26.COV2.S arm of trial COV1001. Each vaccinee took Ad26.COV2.S intramuscularly, once or twice 56 days apart. Findings and limits, study-wide: CD8+ and CD4+ T cells specific for spike reportedly responded with substantial breadth after vaccination. Comparable non-spike TCR breadth was observed in vaccine and placebo recipients.

In the case of this clone: Its antigen is not known.

Assay used: immunoSEQ multiplex PCR; TCRdb lists only in-frame clones, some missing. The top ten hold roughly 13% of the sample, which has roughly 500,000 clones, approximately 88% seen once. Documented treatment: roughly 18 received Ad26.COV2.S at low or high dose, single or two shots; about 5 received placebo; per-sample allocation not given. Samples were taken on day 63 after the first vaccine or placebo injection. The material was peripheral blood, obtained in a trial of Ad26.COV2.S vaccine versus placebo. The source is a person between 18 and 65 years old who received the Ad26.COV2.S COVID-19 vaccine or a placebo.

The DNA for the CDR3 is TGTGCCAGCAGTTACAGGGCCTACGAGCAGTACTTC. This translates into CASSYRAYEQYF. J is TRBJ2-7 and V is TRBV6-2 or TRBV6-3; D uncertain. With 2 bases removed from V and 2 bases from J, the gap between germline ends came to 4 bases. Germline CDR1 MNHEY, CDR2 SVGEGT. The CDR3 is 12 amino acids.